Listed below are T cell receptor beta chains from one sample, sequenced in a study of cytomegalovirus exposure and HLA in healthy donors. Profiled with immunoSEQ multiplex PCR; TCRdb holds only in-frame clones, not every one. The repertoire holds under 250,000 clones, with almost 80% as singletons. Sequencing was carried out using PBMCs. These receptor sequences come from a male donor in good health and CMV-seronegative. The CDR3 runs from the conserved cysteine through the conserved F or W. D genes are given only for firm matches. Clone size is given for some rows only: seen once, a few or many times, or a class if the clone is expanded.

V gene	D gene	J gene	clone size	CDR3 DNA	CDR3 protein
TRBV27	-	TRBJ1-5	-	TGTGCCAGCAGTTTGGGGGGGGGCGCGGGCAATCAGCCCCAGCATTTT	CASSLGGGAGNQPQHF
TRBV7-9	TRBD2	TRBJ2-1	-	TGTGCCAGCAGCTTATTAGCGGGAGCGTCAACCTACAATGAGCAGTTCTTC	CASSLLAGASTYNEQFF
TRBV7-9	-	TRBJ2-1	-	TGTGCCAGCAGCTTATCATTTCCGGGAAGGGCCTACAATGAGCAGTTCTTC	CASSLSFPGRAYNEQFF
TRBV14	-	TRBJ1-1	-	TGTGCCAGCAGCCAATACAGGGCGAACACTGAAGCTTTCTTT	CASSQYRANTEAFF
TRBV7-9	-	TRBJ2-3	-	TGTGCCAGCCGAGACCGAGGGGGTGGCACAGATACGCAGTATTTT	CASRDRGGGTDTQYF
TRBV18	-	TRBJ2-7	-	TGTGCCAGCTCGCCGGGACTCAAGTACGAGCAGTACTTC	CASSPGLKYEQYF
TRBV19	-	TRBJ1-5	few	TGTGCCAGTCGACAGACTAGCAATCAGCCCCAGCATTTT	CASRQTSNQPQHF
TRBV7-9	TRBD2	TRBJ2-3	-	TGTGCCAGCAGCTTACCCCTCCTAGCGGACACAGATACGCAGTATTTT	CASSLPLLADTDTQYF
TRBV29-1	-	TRBJ1-1	once	TGCAGCGTTTCGCGGGCGGACACTGAAGCTTTCTTT	CSVSRADTEAFF
TRBV28	TRBD1	TRBJ1-2	-	TGTGCCAGCAGTTTTGACAGGGTCGACTATGGCTACACCTTC	CASSFDRVDYGYTF
TRBV19	TRBD2	TRBJ2-7	-	TGTGCCAGTAGTACCCAAGCGGGAGGGCCCTTTCAGGAGCAGTACTTC	CASSTQAGGPFQEQYF
TRBV29-1	TRBD1	TRBJ2-5	-	TGCAGCGTTGTTCGGGACAGAATCATTGTCCAAGAGACCCAGTACTTC	CSVVRDRIIVQETQYF
TRBV29-1	TRBD2	TRBJ2-1	-	TGCAGCGTTGGGCCTAGCGGCTCCTACAATGAGCAGTTCTTC	CSVGPSGSYNEQFF
TRBV5-1	TRBD1	TRBJ1-4	-	TGCGCCAGCAGTGGGACAGGGGGAAATGAAAAACTGTTTTTT	CASSGTGGNEKLFF
TRBV27	TRBD2	TRBJ2-7	-	TGTGCCAGCAGGACGGGACTACCGACCTACGAGCAGTACTTC	CASRTGLPTYEQYF
TRBV13	TRBD1	TRBJ2-2	-	TGTGCCAGCAGCTCCTCCGGGACAGGGGACACCGGGGAGCTGTTTTTT	CASSSSGTGDTGELFF
TRBV12-5	-	TRBJ2-7	-	TGTGCTAGTGGGGCCAGTACCTACGAGCAGTACTTC	CASGASTYEQYF
TRBV30	-	TRBJ1-5	-	TGTGCCTGGAGTCTAGGTAGGGGGCAGCCCCAGCATTTT	CAWSLGRGQPQHF
TRBV30	-	TRBJ1-6	-	TGTGCCTGGAGTGTACTAGGGACTACAAATTCACCCCTCCACTTT	CAWSVLGTTNSPLHF
TRBV4-1	TRBD2	TRBJ2-1	-	TGCGCCAGCAGCCAAGAGGGAGGGGCGGGGTACAATGAGCAGTTCTTC	CASSQEGGAGYNEQFF
TRBV9	TRBD2	TRBJ2-7	-	TGTGCCAGCAGCGTAGACAGCGGGAGGGCCGGCGAGCAGTACTTC	CASSVDSGRAGEQYF
TRBV7-9	-	TRBJ2-7	-	TGTGCCAGCAGCTTAACTCAGGGTCTCGACGAGCAGTACTTC	CASSLTQGLDEQYF
TRBV19	TRBD1	TRBJ1-2	-	TGTGCCAGTAGTGTCTCGACAGGGTGGGATGGCTACACCTTC	CASSVSTGWDGYTF
TRBV18	TRBD1	TRBJ2-7	-	TGTGCCAGCTCACTAACCCCTGGACAGGGATCCTACGAGCAGTACTTC	CASSLTPGQGSYEQYF
TRBV10-1	TRBD2	TRBJ2-7	-	TGCGCCAGCAGCCAAACTAGCGGGAGGGCCGAAGGGGAGCAGTACTTC	CASSQTSGRAEGEQYF
TRBV7-2	TRBD2	TRBJ2-7	-	TGTGCCAGCAGCTTGGAACTAGCGGGAGACGAGCAGTACTTC	CASSLELAGDEQYF
TRBV5-4	-	TRBJ1-1	-	TGTGCCAGCAGCTTGGTGGAGTCAGTTATGAACACTGAAGCTTTCTTT	CASSLVESVMNTEAFF
TRBV28	TRBD2	TRBJ2-7	-	TGTGCCTCCAAACTAGCGGGGTTCTACGAGCAGTACTTC	CASKLAGFYEQYF
TRBV10-3	TRBD1	TRBJ2-7	once	TGTGCCATCAGCACCAAGACAGGGAACTACAACGAGCAGTACTTC	CAISTKTGNYNEQYF
TRBV4-2	TRBD2	TRBJ2-5	-	TGTGCCAGCAGCCAAGATAGCGGGAGGGCCAAAGAGACCCAGTACTTC	CASSQDSGRAKETQYF
TRBV2	TRBD2	TRBJ2-2	-	TGTGCCAGCAGTGAAAGGACCCGCCCCTGGGGTCGGGAGGGCCGGATCGGGGAGCTGTTTTTT	CASSERTRPWGREGRIGELFF
TRBV29-1	TRBD1	TRBJ1-5	-	TGCAGCGTTGTGACAGGGGGTCAAAGTCAGCCCCAGCATTTT	CSVVTGGQSQPQHF
TRBV13	TRBD1	TRBJ2-2	-	TGTGCCAGCAGTAGCAGGGGGCTGGACACCGGGGAGCTGTTTTTT	CASSSRGLDTGELFF
TRBV5-1	TRBD1	TRBJ2-7	few	TGCGCCAGCAGCTTGGCTCCCGGGACAGGGCTCAACGAGCAGTACTTC	CASSLAPGTGLNEQYF
TRBV19	-	TRBJ2-5	once	TGTGCCAGTAGTATTTCTAACTCCCCTAGGGAGACCCAGTACTTC	CASSISNSPRETQYF
TRBV11-3	TRBD2	TRBJ2-3	-	TGTGCCAGCAGCAACGGATTAGGCGGGAGTATAGTAGATACGCAGTATTTT	CASSNGLGGSIVDTQYF
TRBV2	-	TRBJ2-2	few	TGTGCCAGCAGGGGGGACACGGTTGTCTCCGGGGAGCTGTTTTTT	CASRGDTVVSGELFF
TRBV7-2	-	TRBJ2-5	few	TGTGCCAGCAGCTTGACTCCTCAAGAGACCCAGTACTTC	CASSLTPQETQYF
TRBV9	TRBD2	TRBJ2-3	-	TGTGCCAGCAGCGTAGTATCTAGCGGGAGTGCAGATACGCAGTATTTT	CASSVVSSGSADTQYF
TRBV28	TRBD2	TRBJ2-7	-	TGTGCCAGCGGGGAGGGAGAGGGCTACGAGCAGTACTTC	CASGEGEGYEQYF
TRBV6-5	-	TRBJ2-7	once	TGTGCCAGCACCAGGGGGGCAGGAACCTACGAGCAGTACTTC	CASTRGAGTYEQYF
TRBV27	TRBD1	TRBJ2-7	-	TGTGCCAGCAGTTTATTCTTAAGAAAAGGGACAGCTCCCTACGAGCAGTACTTC	CASSLFLRKGTAPYEQYF
TRBV2	TRBD1	TRBJ2-3	-	TGTGCCAGCAAGACACAGGGGGCGAGAGGAGATACGCAGTATTTT	CASKTQGARGDTQYF
TRBV9	-	TRBJ2-3	-	TGTGCCAGCAGCGCGCGCGCTAGCACAGATACGCAGTATTTT	CASSARASTDTQYF
TRBV27	TRBD1	TRBJ1-2	-	TGTGCCAGCAGTCGACAGGGGACACTAAACTATGGCTACACCTTC	CASSRQGTLNYGYTF
TRBV4-1	-	TRBJ2-3	-	TGCGCCAGCAGTCAAGAGGCGGGGGATACGCAGTATTTT	CASSQEAGDTQYF
TRBV5-1	-	TRBJ1-4	-	TGCGCCAGCAGCATTCAGGGGATTAATGAAAAACTGTTTTTT	CASSIQGINEKLFF
TRBV6-1	-	TRBJ1-4	-	TGTGCCAGCAGTGAATACTGGACAGACACTAATGAAAAACTGTTTTTT	CASSEYWTDTNEKLFF
TRBV6-6	-	TRBJ2-7	few	TGTGCCAGCAGTCCCCGGCTAGCGAGGTACGAGCAGTACTTC	CASSPRLARYEQYF
TRBV15	TRBD2	TRBJ2-5	-	TGTGCCACCAGCAGATACCCCGGGACTAGCGGGTTAGAGACCCAGTACTTC	CATSRYPGTSGLETQYF
TRBV6-1	TRBD1	TRBJ2-7	once	TGTGCCAGCAGTGAATTCGGGACAGGGACCTACGAGCAGTACTTC	CASSEFGTGTYEQYF
TRBV5-1	-	TRBJ1-4	once	TGCGCCAGCAGCCCTCAGACAGGAACTAATGAAAAACTGTTTTTT	CASSPQTGTNEKLFF
TRBV19	-	TRBJ2-1	-	TGTGCCAGTAGTATTCAGTCCTACAATGAGCAGTTCTTC	CASSIQSYNEQFF